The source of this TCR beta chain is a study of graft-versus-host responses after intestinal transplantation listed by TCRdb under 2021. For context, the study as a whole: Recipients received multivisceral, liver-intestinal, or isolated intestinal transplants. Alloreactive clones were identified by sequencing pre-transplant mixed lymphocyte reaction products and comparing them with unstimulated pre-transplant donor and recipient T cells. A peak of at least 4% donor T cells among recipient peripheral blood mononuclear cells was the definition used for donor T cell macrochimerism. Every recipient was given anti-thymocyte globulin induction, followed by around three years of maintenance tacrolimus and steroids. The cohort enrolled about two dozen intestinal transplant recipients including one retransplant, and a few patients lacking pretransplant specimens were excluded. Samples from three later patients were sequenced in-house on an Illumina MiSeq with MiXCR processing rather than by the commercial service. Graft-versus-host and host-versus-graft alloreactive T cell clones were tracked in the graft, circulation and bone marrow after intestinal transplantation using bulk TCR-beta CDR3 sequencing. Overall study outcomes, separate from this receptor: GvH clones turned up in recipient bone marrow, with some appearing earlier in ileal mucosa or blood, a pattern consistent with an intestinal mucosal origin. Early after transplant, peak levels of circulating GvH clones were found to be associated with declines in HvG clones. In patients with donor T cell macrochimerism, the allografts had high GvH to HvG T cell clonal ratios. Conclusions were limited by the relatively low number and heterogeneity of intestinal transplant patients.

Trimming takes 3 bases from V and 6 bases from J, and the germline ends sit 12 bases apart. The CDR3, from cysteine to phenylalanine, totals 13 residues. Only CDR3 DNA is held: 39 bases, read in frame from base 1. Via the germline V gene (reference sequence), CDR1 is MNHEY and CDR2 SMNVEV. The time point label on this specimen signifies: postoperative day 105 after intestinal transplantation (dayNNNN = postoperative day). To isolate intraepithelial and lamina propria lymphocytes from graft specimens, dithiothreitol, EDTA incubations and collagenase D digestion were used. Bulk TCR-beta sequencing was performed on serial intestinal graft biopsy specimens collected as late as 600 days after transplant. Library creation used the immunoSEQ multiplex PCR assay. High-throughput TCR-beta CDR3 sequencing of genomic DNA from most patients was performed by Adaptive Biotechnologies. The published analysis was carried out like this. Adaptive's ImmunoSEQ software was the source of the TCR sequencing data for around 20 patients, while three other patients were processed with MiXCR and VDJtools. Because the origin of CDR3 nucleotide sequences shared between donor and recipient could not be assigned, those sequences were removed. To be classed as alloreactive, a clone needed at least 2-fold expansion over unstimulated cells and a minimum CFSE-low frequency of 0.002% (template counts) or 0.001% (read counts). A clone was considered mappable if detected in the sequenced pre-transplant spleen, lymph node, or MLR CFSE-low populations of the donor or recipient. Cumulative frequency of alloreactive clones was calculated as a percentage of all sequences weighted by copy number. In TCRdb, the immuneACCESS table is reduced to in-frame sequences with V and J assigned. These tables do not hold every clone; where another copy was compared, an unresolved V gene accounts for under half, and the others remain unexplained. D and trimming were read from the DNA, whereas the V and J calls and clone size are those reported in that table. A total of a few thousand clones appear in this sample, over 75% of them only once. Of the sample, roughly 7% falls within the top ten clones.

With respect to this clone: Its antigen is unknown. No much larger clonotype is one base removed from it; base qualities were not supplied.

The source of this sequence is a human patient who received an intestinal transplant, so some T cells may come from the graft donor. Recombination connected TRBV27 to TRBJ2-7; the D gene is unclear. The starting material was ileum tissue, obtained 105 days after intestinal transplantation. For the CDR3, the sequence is CASSLRSTSEQYF. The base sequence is TGTGCCAGCAGTTTGCGATCTACGAGCGAGCAGTACTTC.